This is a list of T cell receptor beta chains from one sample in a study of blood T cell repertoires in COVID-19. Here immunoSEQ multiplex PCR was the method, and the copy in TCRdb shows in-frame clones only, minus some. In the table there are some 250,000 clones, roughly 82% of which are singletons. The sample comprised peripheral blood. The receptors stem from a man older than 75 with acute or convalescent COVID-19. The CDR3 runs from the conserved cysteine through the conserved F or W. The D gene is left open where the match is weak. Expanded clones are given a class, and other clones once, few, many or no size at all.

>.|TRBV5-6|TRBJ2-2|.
CASSLFQGTGELFF
TGTGCCAGCAGCTTGTTTCAGGGTACCGGGGAGCTGTTTTTT
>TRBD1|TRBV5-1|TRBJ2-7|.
CASTLSGGSSYEQYF
TGCGCCAGCACCCTCTCAGGGGGAAGTAGCTACGAGCAGTACTTC
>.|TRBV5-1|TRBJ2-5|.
CASSPTAQETQYF
TGCGCCAGCAGCCCGACAGCGCAAGAGACCCAGTACTTC
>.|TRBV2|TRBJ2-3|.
CASSVSGGLTDTQYF
TGTGCCAGCTCCGTATCAGGGGGGCTCACAGATACGCAGTATTTT
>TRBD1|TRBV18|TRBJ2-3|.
CASSPSYQGADTQYF
TGTGCCAGCTCACCATCATACCAGGGGGCAGATACGCAGTATTTT
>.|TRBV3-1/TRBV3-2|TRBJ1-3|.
CASESYATGNTIYF
TGTGCCAGCGAGTCTTACGCCACTGGAAACACCATATATTTT
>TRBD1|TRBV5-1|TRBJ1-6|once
CASSLESGGDSPLHF
TGCGCCAGCAGCTTGGAGTCAGGGGGAGATTCACCCCTCCACTTT
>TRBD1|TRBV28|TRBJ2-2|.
CASSLWGQGGPGELFF
TGTGCCAGCAGTTTATGGGGACAGGGAGGCCCCGGGGAGCTGTTTTTT
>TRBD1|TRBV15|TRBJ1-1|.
CATSRDSGQGWTFF
TGTGCCACCAGCAGAGATTCCGGACAGGGTTGGACTTTCTTT
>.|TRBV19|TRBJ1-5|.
CASRQVNQPQHF
TGTGCCAGTAGGCAGGTCAATCAGCCCCAGCATTTT
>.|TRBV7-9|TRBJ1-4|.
CASSSSPATNEKLFF
TGTGCCAGCAGCTCCTCCCCAGCAACTAATGAAAAACTGTTTTTT
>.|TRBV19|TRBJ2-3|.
CASSIEGGLAGTDTQYF
TGTGCCAGTAGTATCGAGGGGGGCCTAGCGGGCACAGATACGCAGTATTTT
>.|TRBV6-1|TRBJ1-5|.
CASSDLLRAPGGNQPQHF
TGTGCCAGCAGTGATTTACTCAGGGCCCCGGGAGGCAATCAGCCCCAGCATTTT
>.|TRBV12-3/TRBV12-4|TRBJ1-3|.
CASSLGQGNTIYF
TGTGCCAGCAGTTTAGGGCAGGGAAACACCATATATTTT